The 32 T cell receptor beta chains below all came from one sample that was sequenced in a study of blood T cell repertoires in COVID-19. The table came from immunoSEQ multiplex PCR; TCRdb's copy has only in-frame clones and leaves some out. The repertoire holds approximately 530,000 clones, with 85% to 90% as singletons. The sample comprised peripheral blood. The receptors come from a woman in her 50s with COVID-19, enrolled during active disease.

This clone came up a few times. V usage is TRBV27 and J usage is TRBJ1-1, with D perhaps matching TRBD1 (5 bases). The CDR3 length is 13 residues. Germline values: CDR1 MNHEY, CDR2 SMNVEV (reference sequence). Trimming pared 7 bases from V and 10 bases from J, leaving 19 bases between. In DNA form, the CDR3 reads TGTGCCAGCATCTCCTGGGGGGATAGGGGAGCTTTCTTT. Translated, it gives CASISWGDRGAFF.

The chain carries TRBV2 and TRBJ2-7; 8 bases align to TRBD1. The trim removed 9 bases at V and 2 bases at J, leaving 12 bases unmatched. Per germline, CDR1 SNHLY and CDR2 FYNNEI. This CDR3 spans 15 amino acids. The CDR3 nucleotides read TGTGCCAGTCAGTCCGGGGACAGGCCCACCTACGAGCAGTACTTC. Its protein is CASQSGDRPTYEQYF.

The chain is built from TRBV4-2 and TRBJ1-1; 7 bases are shared with TRBD1. CDR3 size: 16 residues. The germline V gene encodes CDR1 LGHNA and CDR2 YNFKEQ. The trim removed 4 bases at V and 9 bases at J, leaving 17 bases unmatched. CDR3 coding DNA: TGTGCCAGCAGCCCCGGATTAAGTCCCCAGGGGGGTAAAGCTTTCTTT. Protein: CASSPGLSPQGGKAFF.

This chain joins TRBV9 and TRBJ2-1, with 13 positions matching TRBD2. CDR1 SGDLS and CDR2 YYNGEE come from the germline V gene. V gave up 3 bases and J gave up 10 bases; unmatched junction bases: 7. The CDR3 is made up of 15 amino acids. CDR3 in amino acids: CASSATSGGASEQFF. The DNA for the CDR3 is TGTGCCAGCAGCGCTACTAGCGGGGGGGCGTCCGAGCAGTTCTTC.

The gene calls are TRBV6-5 and TRBJ1-3; D uncertain. The CDR3 sequence is 14 residues long. In germline, CDR1 is MNHEY, CDR2 SVGAGI. Trimming cost V 7 bases and J 3 bases, with 13 bases left between them. The CDR3 coding sequence is TGTGCCAGCAAGACCATGCACAGTGGAAACACCATATATTTT. Its protein is CASKTMHSGNTIYF.

This sequence joins TRBV28 and TRBJ2-5; 14 bases fit TRBD2. With V trimmed by 5 bases and J by 4 bases, 12 bases remained unmatched. Germline CDR1 and CDR2: MDHEN and SYDVKM. This CDR3 region has 18 residues. Written as DNA, the CDR3 is TGTGCCAGCAGTGCCCCCTTCGGGACTAGCGGGGGCCTAGAGACCCAGTACTTC. It codes for CASSAPFGTSGGLETQYF.

V gene TRBV4-1 combines with J gene TRBJ2-5; D possibly corresponds to TRBD1 (5 bases). The germline V and J ends were trimmed by 0 bases and 5 bases, with 13 bases remaining between them. The length of the CDR3 is 15 residues. Germline V CDR1 and CDR2: MGHRA, YSYEKL. The CDR3 here is CASSQEGVGTETQYF. CDR3 nucleotide sequence: TGCGCCAGCAGCCAAGAAGGGGTGGGCACGGAGACCCAGTACTTC.

This clone has a handful of counts. The rearrangement uses TRBV2 and TRBJ2-7; tentatively, D is TRBD2 (6 bases). The V end was cut by 6 bases, the J end by 0 bases, with 15 bases between. The CDR3 covers 15 residues. The germline CDR1 and CDR2 sequences are SNHLY and FYNNEI. The CDR3: CASSKSGPSSYEQYF. DNA for the CDR3: TGTGCCAGCAGCAAAAGCGGGCCGAGCTCCTACGAGCAGTACTTC.

This clone was counted once. V and J are TRBV9 and TRBJ1-1; TRBD1 matches 12 bases. V was clipped by 4 bases and J by 0 bases; unmatched bases: 4. CDR3 size: 16 residues. From germline, CDR1 is SGDLS and CDR2 YYNGEE. CDR3 DNA sequence: TGTGCCAGCAGCAACCGGGACAGGGGGCTGAACACTGAAGCTTTCTTT. It encodes CASSNRDRGLNTEAFF.

The V and J genes are TRBV2 and TRBJ2-7; D is perhaps TRBD1 (7 bases). This CDR3 region has 14 residues. The V end lost 7 bases, the J end lost 1 base, and 14 bases lay between the germline ends. Germline V gene data show CDR1 as SNHLY and CDR2 as FYNNEI. This CDR3 reads CASNPSGGSYEQYF. CDR3 DNA sequence: TGTGCCAGCAACCCGTCAGGGGGGTCCTACGAGCAGTACTTC.

This rearrangement joins TRBV5-1 to TRBJ2-7, with D maybe TRBD2 (6 bases). The V gene's germline CDR1 is SGHRS and CDR2 YFSETQ. Trimming stripped 3 bases from V and 7 bases from J, with 20 bases between. The CDR3 sequence is 15 residues long. This CDR3 reads CASSSRRGNPGEQYF. CDR3 nucleotides: TGCGCCAGCAGCTCCAGGCGGGGAAACCCGGGGGAGCAGTACTTC.

This clone was seen only a few times. This chain connects TRBV10-1 to TRBJ2-2; no firm D call. This CDR3 contains 15 residues. CDR1 WNHNN and CDR2 SYGVQD come from the germline V gene (reference sequence). V lost 3 bases to trimming and J lost 6 bases, with 14 bases between them. The CDR3 protein is CASSDASRVPGELFF. CDR3 sequence (DNA): TGCGCCAGCAGTGATGCTAGTCGAGTACCCGGGGAGCTGTTTTTT.

This chain uses TRBV27 with TRBJ2-6, with unresolved D. The ends were cut back, 7 bases at V and 4 bases at J, with 5 bases in the middle. Germline V gives CDR1 MNHEY, CDR2 SMNVEV (reference sequence). This CDR3 is built from 12 residues. In DNA, the CDR3 is TGTGCCAGCATGGGCGGGGCCAACGTCCTGACTTTC. Translation: CASMGGANVLTF.

The chain has TRBV6-1 and TRBJ2-7; the match to TRBD1 covers 7 bases. Germline loops: CDR1 MNHNS, CDR2 SASEGT. The CDR3 loop spans 17 amino acids. V dropped 3 bases and J dropped 6; count of bases not matched to a gene: 17. The CDR3 spells CASSDGKGAKGRGEQYF. Written as DNA, the CDR3 is TGTGCCAGCAGTGACGGGAAGGGGGCTAAGGGAAGGGGCGAGCAGTACTTC.

V gene TRBV7-9 combines with J gene TRBJ2-7, with TRBD2 matching 7 bases. Germline CDR1 reads SEHNR; CDR2 reads FQNEAQ (reference sequence). V lost 5 bases to trimming and J lost 3 bases; unmatched junction nucleotides: 7. The CDR3 runs to 14 residues. As DNA, the CDR3 is TGTGCCAGCAGCCCCGGCGGCGGGGGCTACGAGCAGTACTTC. Translation gives CASSPGGGGYEQYF.

The chain couples TRBV7-2 to TRBJ1-1, with D unclear. V was cut by 4 bases and J by 10 bases, with 16 bases left in between. The CDR3 spans 13 residues. Germline V gene sequence: CDR1 SGHTA, CDR2 FQGNSA. The CDR3 DNA is TGTGCCAGCAGCTCAGGTATGGCCGTTCGAGCTTTCTTT. This gives the protein CASSSGMAVRAFF.

This chain joins TRBV27 and TRBJ1-2, with D possibly matching TRBD1 (5 bases). The CDR3 is made up of 14 amino acids. The V gene lost 0 bases and the J gene lost 2 bases, with 7 bases spanning the gap. Germline assignment: CDR1 MNHEY and CDR2 SMNVEV (reference sequence). CDR3: CASSLSRQNYGYTF. In DNA form, the CDR3 reads TGTGCCAGCAGTTTATCGCGACAGAACTATGGCTACACCTTC.

The chain is built from TRBV24-1 and TRBJ2-5, with TRBD2 matching over 9 bases. Germline V gene sequence: CDR1 KGHDR, CDR2 SFDVKD. J lost 3 bases, V lost 0 bases, and 7 bases had no gene match. This CDR3 spans 17 amino acids. Here the CDR3 reads CATSDLPGAGGEETQYF. In DNA form, the CDR3 reads TGTGCCACCAGTGATTTGCCGGGAGCGGGGGGCGAAGAGACCCAGTACTTC.

The CDR3 coding sequence is TGCGCCAGCAGCTCCCCCGGGCGGGGGGCCACAGATACGCAGTATTTT. Protein sequence: CASSSPGRGATDTQYF. The chain joins TRBV5-1 to TRBJ2-3; TRBD2 matches at 8 bases. This CDR3 region has 16 residues. With V trimmed by 3 bases and J by 2 bases, 8 bases remained unmatched. Germline V lookup: CDR1 SGHRS, CDR2 YFSETQ. Supplemented by reference TRBV5-1 and TRBJ2-3, the full variable domain reads KAGVTQTPRYLIKTRGQQVTLSCSPISGHRSVSWYQQTPGQGLQFLFEYFSETQRNKGNFPGRFSGRQFSNSRSEMNVSTLELGDSALYLCASSSPGRGATDTQYFGPGTRLTVL.

The V gene is TRBV9, the J gene TRBJ1-2; TRBD1 is a possible D gene (5 bases). Germline CDR1 SGDLS, CDR2 YYNGEE. Trimming left V 0 bases short and J 6 bases short, with 12 bases between. The CDR3 spans 14 residues. The DNA of the CDR3 is TGTGCCAGCAGCGTAGGGGGAGGGGTTGATGGCTACACCTTC. Encoded protein: CASSVGGGVDGYTF.

This chain links TRBV24-1 with TRBJ1-1; D not resolved. V was pared by 4 bases and J by 9 bases, with 11 bases between. CDR1 and CDR2 (germline): KGHDR, SFDVKD. The CDR3 sequence is 12 residues long. The CDR3 sequence is CATSDVLGKAFF. For the CDR3, the DNA is TGTGCCACCAGTGACGTACTCGGGAAAGCTTTCTTT.

The chain links TRBV19 to TRBJ1-6; D may be TRBD1 (5 bases). Between the trimmed V and J ends, which lost 3 bases and 7 bases, there was a span of 13 bases. The CDR3 is 15 amino acids. Germline CDR1 reads LNHDA; CDR2 reads SQIVND (reference sequence). The chain's CDR3 is CASSMVGLGNSPLHF. CDR3 sequence (DNA): TGTGCCAGTAGTATGGTGGGGCTAGGGAATTCACCCCTCCACTTT.

This chain connects TRBV6-5 to TRBJ1-5; D is unclear. From germline, CDR1 is MNHEY and CDR2 SVGAGI. The CDR3 length is 14 residues. V shed 8 bases and J shed 2 bases, with 13 bases lying between them. The CDR3: CASQAVFGNQPQHF. The CDR3 DNA sequence: TGTGCCAGCCAAGCGGTCTTCGGCAATCAGCCCCAGCATTTT.

The genes are TRBV14 and TRBJ1-2; D gene unclear. The V end was cut by 2 bases, the J end by 4 bases, with 5 bases between. The CDR3 runs 12 residues. Looked up from germline, CDR1 is SGHDN and CDR2 is FVKESK. The chain's CDR3 is CASSQQSYGYTF. Written as DNA, the CDR3 is TGTGCCAGCAGCCAACAGTCCTATGGCTACACCTTC.

The chain links TRBV3-1 (or the pseudogene TRBV3-2) to TRBJ2-2; 7 bases map to TRBD1. The CDR3 sequence is 15 residues long. Germline lookup yields CDR1 LGHDT and CDR2 YNNKEL (reference sequence). The junction had 8 bases not matched to a gene; V was cut back by 7 bases and J by 3 bases. The CDR3 is CASTFLGQYTGELFF. The CDR3 bases are TGTGCCAGCACTTTTCTGGGACAGTACACCGGGGAGCTGTTTTTT.

The chain carries TRBV18 and TRBJ2-3; 9 bases are shared with TRBD1. The V gene's germline CDR1 is KGHSH and CDR2 LQKENI. The CDR3 consists of 15 residues. Trimming removed 2 bases from V and 5 bases from J; junction bases left unmatched: 5. The CDR3 region has the DNA TGTGCCAGCTCACCATCACAGGGGGCAATAGATACGCAGTATTTT. It is translated as CASSPSQGAIDTQYF.

This chain links TRBV29-1 with TRBJ1-2; the D is unclear. The V end was cut by 3 bases, the J end by 2 bases, with 4 bases between. CDR3 length: 11 residues. The germline V gene encodes CDR1 SQVTM and CDR2 ANQGSEA. This CDR3 is CSVERNYGYTF. The CDR3 nucleotides are TGCAGCGTTGAGCGGAACTATGGCTACACCTTC.

The genes are TRBV5-4 and TRBJ2-1, with TRBD2 identical over 8 bases. CDR3 length: 15 amino acids. Germline CDR1 SGHNT, CDR2 YYREEE (reference sequence). V lost 2 bases and J lost 9; bases outside the gene matches: 10. CDR3 DNA: TGTGCCAGCAGCTTTTCCGGGACTAGGAAGGGTGAGCAGTTCTTC. Translation: CASSFSGTRKGEQFF. Together with reference TRBV5-4 and TRBJ2-1, the CDR3 gives the full variable domain: ETGVTQSPTHLIKTRGQQVTLRCSSQSGHNTVSWYQQALGQGPQFIFQYYREEENGRGNFPPRFSGLQFPNYSSELNVNALELDDSALYLCASSFSGTRKGEQFFGPGTRLTVL.

The rearrangement links TRBV19 to TRBJ2-1; 9 nucleotides line up with TRBD2. J was trimmed by 6 bases and V by 6 bases; bases with no gene match: 12. The germline V gene encodes CDR1 LNHDA and CDR2 SQIVND (reference sequence). CDR3 size: 16 residues. For the CDR3, the DNA is TGTGCCAGTAGCTTTATGCGGGGGGGCTTTCTCAATGAGCAGTTCTTC. The encoded protein is CASSFMRGGFLNEQFF.

This clone is a singleton in its sample. The chain has TRBV11-1 and TRBJ2-7; D might be TRBD1 (5 bases). Trimming took 8 bases from V and 3 from J, leaving 17 bases between them. This CDR3 contains 14 residues. Germline V lookup: CDR1 SGHAT, CDR2 FQDESV (reference sequence). Written as DNA, the CDR3 is TGTGCCAGCCAAGGACAACCACATATCTACGAGCAGTACTTC. This encodes CASQGQPHIYEQYF.

This clone was seen just once. V gene TRBV6-5 combines with J gene TRBJ2-7; the match to TRBD1 covers 8 bases. Trimming took 2 bases from V and 5 from J; bases not matched to a gene: 5. Germline V lookup: CDR1 MNHEY, CDR2 SVGAGI. The CDR3 is made up of 14 amino acids. The CDR3 is CASSYGTGSDEQYF. In DNA, the CDR3 is TGTGCCAGCAGTTACGGGACAGGATCGGACGAGCAGTACTTC.

J is TRBJ1-2 and V is TRBV14; weak D call: TRBD1 (5 bases). The CDR3 is 17 residues long. Germline V gene sequence: CDR1 SGHDN, CDR2 FVKESK. Trimming removed 8 bases at V and 4 bases at J, with 26 bases between. CDR3 loop: CASLLKGRVIPSYGYTF. As DNA, the CDR3 is TGTGCCAGCCTCCTAAAGGGGAGGGTTATTCCCTCCTATGGCTACACCTTC.